One and the same sample provided the 10 T cell receptor beta chains below, sequenced in a study of blood T cell repertoires in COVID-19. Method: immunoSEQ multiplex PCR; TCRdb's copy keeps in-frame clones and lacks some. The table includes approximately 310,000 clones, 89% detected once. Sequenced: PBMCs or T cells enriched from blood (not recorded which). These receptors all stem from a man between 60 and 70 years old who had recovered from COVID-19.

V usage is TRBV28 and J usage is TRBJ2-7; 9 bases line up with TRBD1. Germline V lookup: CDR1 MDHEN, CDR2 SYDVKM. The CDR3 is made up of 13 amino acids. With V trimmed by 7 bases and J by 3 bases, 4 bases remained unmatched. The CDR3 DNA follows: TGTGCCAGCACCCTGACAGGGGGCTACGAGCAGTACTTC. Its protein product is CASTLTGGYEQYF.

With respect to this clone: Different DNA sequences within this sample yield the same CDR3. The V call is TRBV18, the J call TRBJ2-5; tentatively, D is TRBD2 (5 bases). V lost 2 bases and J lost 2, with 9 bases in between. Germline V gene sequence: CDR1 KGHSH, CDR2 LQKENI. The CDR3 has 14 residues. CDR3 sequence reads: CASSPNRGQETQYF. As DNA, the CDR3 is TGTGCCAGCTCACCAAATCGAGGGCAAGAGACCCAGTACTTC.

This clone appeared a single time. This chain joins TRBV24-1 and TRBJ2-3, with 10 bases fitting TRBD2. The CDR3 loop spans 14 amino acids. Looked up from germline, CDR1 is KGHDR and CDR2 is SFDVKD. With V trimmed by 9 bases and J by 5 bases, 7 bases remained unmatched. The CDR3 reads CATGGAGGGDTQYF. For the CDR3, the DNA is TGTGCCACCGGGGGAGCGGGAGGGGGAGATACGCAGTATTTT.

The chain uses TRBV7-9 and TRBJ1-3; 7 positions agree with TRBD1. V lost 4 bases and J lost 7; bases outside the gene matches: 10. CDR3 size: 15 residues. Looked up from germline, CDR1 is SEHNR and CDR2 is FQNEAQ (reference sequence). The CDR3 spells CASSSTTGQVNTIYF. DNA for the CDR3: TGTGCCAGCAGCTCGACGACTGGACAGGTCAACACCATATATTTT.

The J gene is TRBJ2-7, the V gene TRBV10-3; tentatively, D is TRBD2 (5 bases). The V gene lost 3 bases and the J gene lost 3 bases, with 15 bases spanning the gap. Germline values: CDR1 ENHRY, CDR2 SYGVKD. This CDR3 is 15 amino acids long. The CDR3 DNA follows: TGTGCCATCAGTGATCTGGACTTGAAGAGCTACGAGCAGTACTTC. Translating gives CAISDLDLKSYEQYF.

In DNA, the CDR3 is TGTGCCAGCAGTGAGGGGACAGGCACCAATCAGCCCCAGCATTTT. Translation gives CASSEGTGTNQPQHF. This chain uses TRBV6-1 with TRBJ1-5; TRBD1 agrees at 8 bases. This CDR3 has 15 amino acids. Germline CDR1 is MNHNS and CDR2 is SASEGT. V gave up 3 bases and J gave up 3 bases; unmatched junction bases: 4.

The V call is TRBV28, the J call TRBJ1-1; D uncertain. Germline-derived CDR1 and CDR2 are MDHEN and SYDVKM. V dropped 5 bases and J dropped 2 bases, with 12 bases sitting between them. This CDR3 is 14 amino acids long. CDR3 DNA: TGTGCCAGCAGTACCAGTCCAGTCAACACTGAAGCTTTCTTT. Translated, it gives CASSTSPVNTEAFF.

The chain links TRBV13 to TRBJ1-2; 9 bases are shared with TRBD1. The CDR3 has 14 amino acids. Germline V CDR1 and CDR2: PRHDT, FYEKMQ (reference sequence). The V segment lost 7 bases and the J segment 3 bases; nucleotides outside the gene matches: 6. The CDR3 DNA reads TGTGCCAGCACCGTGGGGGACAGGGACTATGGCTACACCTTC. Translation gives CASTVGDRDYGYTF.

This chain uses TRBV24-1 with TRBJ2-3; weak D call: TRBD1 (6 bases). V gave up 1 base and J gave up 2 bases, with 9 bases separating them. CDR1 is KGHDR and CDR2 is SFDVKD in the germline V gene. CDR3 length: 15 amino acids. CDR3 residues: CATSDFGTSTDTQYF. CDR3 nucleotide sequence: TGTGCCACCAGTGATTTTGGGACATCCACAGATACGCAGTATTTT.

V usage is TRBV29-1 and J usage is TRBJ2-3, with TRBD1 identical over 9 bases. V was clipped by 5 bases and J by 2 bases; unmatched bases: 11. Germline loops: CDR1 SQVTM, CDR2 ANQGSEA. This CDR3 region has 16 residues. DNA of the CDR3: TGCAGCGTTTCGGGGGGACAGGGCCCATCCACAGATACGCAGTATTTT. It codes for CSVSGGQGPSTDTQYF.